The 8 T cell receptor beta chains listed next were all sequenced from one sample in a study of CD8+ T cells in alopecia areata. RNA was isolated and reverse transcribed to cDNA, the sequencing template. The repertoire was sequenced with immunoSEQ multiplex PCR; TCRdb's copy has only in-frame clones and lacks some. The data show about 120,000 clones, with none appearing a single time. The sample taken for sequencing was lesional skin. The receptors shown here come from a C3H/HeJ mouse with alopecia areata. Strain haplotype at MHC: H2-k.

This clone was seen a few times. Gene names are mouse gene names. The missing CDR3 end, 4 residues past where the read stops, is filled in from the germline J gene. The chain joins TRBV1 to TRBJ2-3; 8 positions agree with TRBD2. V gave up 0 bases and J gave up 1 base; unmatched junction bases: 3. The CDR3 is made up of 16 amino acids. Germline V gene lookup returns CDR1 NSQYPW and CDR2 LRSPGD (reference sequence). The part of the CDR3 DNA that was read is TGCACCTGCAGTGCAGATCAACTGGGGGGTGCAGAA. Its translation: CTCSADQLGGAE. The whole CDR3 reads CTCSADQLGGAETLYF.

Details on this clone: Mouse names are used for the genes. Read sequence stops 4 residues before the CDR3 end, and the germline J gene provides the missing end. The chain joins TRBV13-3 to TRBJ2-7; 8 bases map to TRBD1. In germline, CDR1 is NNHDY, CDR2 SYVADS. The CDR3 length is 15 residues. CDR3 sequence: CASSDLRGRDYEQYF. CDR3 DNA, as far as it was read: TGTGCCAGCAGTGATCTCAGGGGGCGCGATTAT.

This clone was found a few times. Gene names are mouse gene names. The read terminates 4 residues ahead of where the CDR3 ends, so the germline J gene completes it. The V call is TRBV13-3, the J call TRBJ2-7, with 9 bases identical to TRBD1. Germline assignment: CDR1 NNHDY and CDR2 SYVADS. Germline trimming cut 4 bases from V and 3 bases from J; bases unmatched to any gene: 8. This CDR3 has 15 amino acids. The sequenced part of the CDR3 DNA is TGTGCCAGCAGTCCGCACCGGGACAGGGTCTAT. Amino acids: CASSPHRDRVY. The whole CDR3 reads CASSPHRDRVYEQYF.

This clone was seen many times. Gene names and germline refer to mouse. Read sequence stops 4 residues before the CDR3 end, and the germline J gene provides the missing end. The chain joins TRBV13-3 to TRBJ2-1; TRBD2 matches at 8 bases. V lost 5 bases, J lost 0 bases, and 7 bases stayed unmatched. This CDR3 region has 16 residues. Germline V gene lookup returns CDR1 NNHDY and CDR2 SYVADS. CDR3 DNA, as far as it was read: TGTGCCAGCAGGCCCCGGGACTGGTATAACTATGCT. Amino acids: CASRPRDWYNYA. From start to end, the CDR3 is CASRPRDWYNYAEQFF.

As to this clone: Gene names are the mouse ones. Sequencing ends 4 residues short of the CDR3 end; the germline J gene provides the rest. V gene TRBV1 combines with J gene TRBJ2-5; 10 bases fit TRBD1. CDR3 length equals 16 residues. The V and J ends lost 1 base and 2 bases, in that order; junction bases with no gene match: 3. Looked up from germline, CDR1 is NSQYPW and CDR2 is LRSPGD (reference sequence). Partial CDR3 DNA: TGCACCTGCAGTGCAGCGACAGGGGGCCTCCAAGAC. Amino acid sequence: CTCSAATGGLQD. The full CDR3 protein reads CTCSAATGGLQDTQYF.

Points on this clone: Gene names and germline match the mouse. The CDR3 is cut off 4 residues early in the read; its end comes from the germline J gene. The rearrangement joins TRBV19 to TRBJ2-7; D possibly corresponds to TRBD1 (6 bases). Looked up from germline, CDR1 is FNHDT and CDR2 is SITEND (reference sequence). The V end lost 4 bases, the J end lost 0 bases, and 11 bases lay between the germline ends. The CDR3 covers 14 residues. This CDR3 is CASSLTGLSYEQYF. Partial CDR3 DNA: TGTGCCAGCAGTTTGACAGGCCTCTCCTAT.

This clone was detected only a few times. Gene names and germline refer to mouse. The observed sequence ends 4 residues before the CDR3 terminus, with the missing tail filled in from the germline J gene. The J gene is TRBJ2-7, the V gene TRBV19; D perhaps matches TRBD1 (5 bases). This CDR3 has 13 residues. CDR1 is FNHDT and CDR2 is SITEND in the germline V gene (reference sequence). The CDR3 loop is CASSITGQYEQYF. CDR3 DNA (partial): TGTGCCAGCAGTATAACCGGACAATAT.

This clone was seen many times. The gene symbols are mouse symbols. The CDR3 is cut off 4 residues early in the read; its end comes from the germline J gene. The chain employs TRBV13-3 and TRBJ2-7; maybe TRBD1 (6 bases). The CDR3 contains 14 residues. V was clipped by 4 bases and J by 3 bases, with 14 bases between them. The V gene's germline CDR1 is NNHDY and CDR2 SYVADS. CDR3 DNA (partial): TGTGCCAGCAGTCTTTACAGGGAGGGCTAT. Protein sequence: CASSLYREGY. The full-length CDR3 reads as CASSLYREGYEQYF.